A single sample is the source of the 24 T cell receptor beta chains below, sequenced in a study of blood T cells in healthy people across ages. With a J-beta primer mix and a sample-barcoded 5' primer, a second PCR ran 7 to 11 cycles. One entry per CDR3 protein, called by TCRdb with MiXCR from the 5' RACE reads. The data show about 680,000 distinct CDR3 sequences, approximately 49% seen once. Sample: blood. The receptors come from a woman aged 60-75 years in good health.

This clonotype appeared a few times. This rearrangement joins TRBV24-1 to TRBJ2-6; D is possibly TRBD1 (5 bases). The ends were cut back, 3 bases at V and 7 bases at J, with 12 bases in the middle. The CDR3 length is 15 residues. Germline V lookup: CDR1 KGHDR, CDR2 SFDVKD. The CDR3 sequence: CATSDPTVRANVLTF. The CDR3 DNA is TGTGCCACCAGTGATCCGACAGTTCGCGCCAACGTCCTGACTTTC.

The rearrangement links TRBV3-1 to TRBJ2-3; D unclear. V was clipped by 3 bases and J by 2 bases, with 6 bases between them. The CDR3 has 13 amino acids. CDR1 and CDR2 (germline): LGHDT, YNNKEL (reference sequence). CDR3 sequence reads: CASSHGPTDTQYF. The CDR3, as DNA: TGTGCCAGCAGCCACGGCCCCACAGATACGCAGTATTTT.

This clonotype has at least ten counts. CDR3 bases: TGTGCCAGCAGTTGGCCCGGGACTAGCGGAGACACAGATACGCAGTATTTT. As protein: CASSWPGTSGDTDTQYF. V gene TRBV28 combines with J gene TRBJ2-3, with 11 bases lining up with TRBD2. This CDR3 is 17 amino acids long. J was trimmed by 2 bases and V by 4 bases; bases with no gene match: 8. Per germline, CDR1 MDHEN and CDR2 SYDVKM. The whole variable domain, remainder taken from reference TRBV28 and TRBJ2-3, is DVKVTQSSRYLVKRTGEKVFLECVQDMDHENMFWYRQDPGLGLRLIYFSYDVKMKEKGDIPEGYSVSREKKERFSLILESASTNQTSMYLCASSWPGTSGDTDTQYFGPGTRLTVL.

This chain connects TRBV28 to TRBJ2-7, with 9 bases that match TRBD1. V lost 5 bases and J lost 1; bases outside the gene matches: 6. The CDR3 is 15 residues long. Germline CDR1 is MDHEN and CDR2 is SYDVKM. The CDR3 is CASSRTGGASYEQYF. The DNA of the CDR3 is TGTGCCAGCAGTCGTACAGGGGGCGCGTCCTACGAGCAGTACTTC.

The V call is TRBV20-1, the J call TRBJ2-7, with 13 positions matching TRBD2. The length of the CDR3 is 16 residues. Trimming at V came to 0 bases and at J to 7 bases, leaving 9 bases not matched to a gene. CDR1 is DFQATT and CDR2 is SNEGSKA in the germline V gene (reference sequence). This chain's CDR3 is CSARDRGGTSGMEQYF. CDR3 coding DNA: TGCAGTGCTAGAGATCGGGGGGGGACTAGCGGGATGGAGCAGTACTTC.

The chain employs TRBV5-1 and TRBJ2-1, with TRBD1 as a possible D gene (5 bases). CDR1 is SGHRS and CDR2 is YFSETQ in the germline V gene. V was trimmed by 4 bases and J by 9 bases, leaving 14 bases between them. The CDR3 covers 13 residues. The CDR3 loop is CASSGNQGVEQFF. The DNA of the CDR3 is TGCGCCAGCAGCGGGAACCAGGGTGTTGAGCAGTTCTTC. Full variable domain (rest looked up from reference TRBV5-1 and TRBJ2-1): KAGVTQTPRYLIKTRGQQVTLSCSPISGHRSVSWYQQTPGQGLQFLFEYFSETQRNKGNFPGRFSGRQFSNSRSEMNVSTLELGDSALYLCASSGNQGVEQFFGPGTRLTVL.

The CDR3 protein is CASSQSRQSFAPLHF. CDR3 DNA sequence: TGTGCCAGCAGCCAATCGCGACAATCGTTTGCACCCCTCCACTTT. The chain is built from TRBV4-2 and TRBJ1-6; D remains unclear. This CDR3 region has 15 residues. CDR1 is LGHNA, CDR2 YNFKEQ, per germline. V shed 2 bases and J shed 11 bases, with 16 bases lying between them.

J is TRBJ1-2 and V is TRBV2, with 12 bases identical to TRBD1. J gave up 2 bases and V 6 bases, and 13 bases lay outside the gene matches. The CDR3 loop spans 18 amino acids. CDR1 is SNHLY and CDR2 is FYNNEI in the germline V gene. In DNA, the CDR3 is TGTGCCAGCAGCCCTGGTCTGGGACAGGGGGCTTCGAACTATGGCTACACCTTC. Encoded protein: CASSPGLGQGASNYGYTF.

The rearrangement joins TRBV28 to TRBJ2-5; D might be TRBD2 (6 bases). The germline V gene encodes CDR1 MDHEN and CDR2 SYDVKM. This CDR3 has 14 residues. V was shortened by 5 bases and J by 4 bases, with 14 bases between the two germline ends. CDR3 loop: CASSPRGSGETQYF. CDR3 bases: TGTGCCAGCAGTCCCAGAGGTAGCGGAGAGACCCAGTACTTC.

The V gene is TRBV7-2, the J gene TRBJ1-5; 7 positions match TRBD1. V shed 4 bases and J 4 bases; nucleotides not matched to a gene: 4. The CDR3 totals 14 residues. The germline CDR1 and CDR2 sequences are SGHTA and FQGNSA. CDR3 coding DNA: TGTGCCAGCAGCTCAGCAGGGGGGAATCAGCCCCAGCATTTT. Protein product: CASSSAGGNQPQHF.

The chain has TRBV11-2 and TRBJ2-1; TRBD1 is a possible D gene (5 bases). CDR3 length: 14 residues. Per germline, CDR1 SGHAT and CDR2 FQNNGV. V was clipped by 0 bases and J by 6 bases, with 9 bases between them. CDR3 in DNA: TGTGCCAGCAGCTTAGACAGGGTATTCAATGAGCAGTTCTTC. This gives the protein CASSLDRVFNEQFF.

This rearrangement joins TRBV20-1 to TRBJ1-1, with D tentatively TRBD1 (6 bases). This CDR3 is built from 16 residues. The ends were cut back, 3 bases at V and 1 base at J, with 18 bases in the middle. From germline, CDR1 is DFQATT and CDR2 SNEGSKA (reference sequence). In DNA form, the CDR3 reads TGCAGTGCTAGCGGGACGACGGGGACATGGAACACTGAAGCTTTCTTT. It specifies CSASGTTGTWNTEAFF.

This clonotype was observed a few times. The rearrangement links TRBV6-2 or TRBV6-3 to TRBJ2-7, with a weak D call TRBD1 (5 bases). Germline-derived CDR1 and CDR2 are MNHEY and SVGEGT. The CDR3 is made up of 12 amino acids. Trimming removed 6 bases from V and 3 bases from J, with 9 bases in between. The CDR3 loop is CASSRVVYEQYF. The CDR3 region has the DNA TGTGCCAGCAGCAGGGTTGTCTACGAGCAGTACTTC.

The chain recombines TRBV7-9 with TRBJ1-4, with D possibly TRBD1 on 5 matching bases. V was pared by 1 base and J by 6 bases, with 18 bases between. The CDR3 extends over 17 amino acids. Per the germline V gene, CDR1 is SEHNR and CDR2 is FQNEAQ (reference sequence). This CDR3 is CASSLGSRGPWDEKLFF. CDR3 coding DNA: TGTGCCAGCAGCTTAGGGTCAAGGGGTCCATGGGATGAAAAACTGTTTTTT.

The chain is built from TRBV29-1 and TRBJ1-2, with 7 bases matching TRBD1. Germline-derived CDR1 and CDR2 are SQVTM and ANQGSEA. This CDR3 is 11 amino acids long. V was pared by 5 bases and J by 7 bases, with 4 bases of the junction left unmatched. CDR3 bases: TGCAGCGTTCACACAGGGGCTGGCTACACCTTC. This sequence encodes CSVHTGAGYTF.

This chain links TRBV14 with TRBJ1-2; D call uncertain. Trimming pared 6 bases from V and 3 bases from J, leaving 11 bases between. The germline V gene has CDR1 SGHDN and CDR2 FVKESK. The CDR3 consists of 13 residues. The CDR3 protein is CASSAGSYYGYTF. The CDR3, as DNA: TGTGCCAGCAGTGCCGGGAGCTACTATGGCTACACCTTC.

This clonotype was recorded a few times. The chain has TRBV6-6 and TRBJ2-4; D possibly matches TRBD1 or TRBD2 (6 bases each). CDR3 size: 12 residues. Between the trimmed V and J ends, which lost 2 bases and 13 bases, there was a span of 12 bases. CDR1 is MNHNY, CDR2 SVGAGI, per germline (reference sequence). Written as DNA, the CDR3 is TGTGCCAGCAGTTACGCTGGGGGGCAACAGTACTTC. It encodes CASSYAGGQQYF.

The CDR3 sequence: CASSVEAREWETQYF. For the CDR3, the DNA is TGTGCCAGCAGCGTAGAGGCCCGGGAGTGGGAGACCCAGTACTTC. J is TRBJ2-5 and V is TRBV9, with D maybe TRBD2 (6 bases). This CDR3 is built from 15 residues. Germline values: CDR1 SGDLS, CDR2 YYNGEE. V lost 0 bases, J lost 5 bases, and 14 bases lay in between.

The chain links TRBV29-1 to TRBJ2-5; 8 bases are a match to TRBD2. From germline, CDR1 is SQVTM and CDR2 ANQGSEA. The CDR3 sequence is 15 residues long. V gave up 4 bases and J gave up 5 bases; unmatched junction bases: 12. Here the CDR3 DNA reads TGCAGCGTTGTATGGCTAGCGGGTGTTAGGGAGACCCAGTACTTC. Encoded protein: CSVVWLAGVRETQYF.

The chain is built from TRBV7-3 and TRBJ2-1; D is possibly TRBD2 (6 bases). Between the trimmed V and J ends, which lost 2 bases and 5 bases, there was a span of 10 bases. There are 14 residues in the CDR3. Germline CDR1 reads SGHTA; CDR2 reads FQGTGA. The CDR3 bases are TGTGCCAGCAGCTTATACCGGGGGAACAATGAGCAGTTCTTC. This gives the protein CASSLYRGNNEQFF. The full variable domain, its missing parts supplied by reference TRBV7-3 and TRBJ2-1, is GAGVSQTPSNKVTEKGKYVELRCDPISGHTALYWYRQSLGQGPEFLIYFQGTGAADDSGLPNDRFFAVRPEGSVSTLKIQRTERGDSAVYLCASSLYRGNNEQFFGPGTRLTVL.

The V call is TRBV29-1, the J call TRBJ2-2; TRBD1 might be the D (6 bases). V dropped 6 bases and J dropped 0 bases, with 14 bases sitting between them. This CDR3 contains 15 residues. Germline V lookup: CDR1 SQVTM, CDR2 ANQGSEA. Here the CDR3 DNA reads TGCAGCGTCCCCGGTGGGGGCTCGAACACCGGGGAGCTGTTTTTT. Translating gives CSVPGGGSNTGELFF.

V is TRBV10-3 and J is TRBJ2-3; D unclear. The CDR3 has 15 residues. CDR1 is ENHRY and CDR2 is SYGVKD in the germline V gene. Trimming cost V 4 bases and J 2 bases, with 13 bases left between them. The CDR3 protein is CAISVGAPATDTQYF. CDR3 DNA sequence: TGTGCCATCAGTGTCGGAGCGCCGGCCACAGATACGCAGTATTTT.

V usage is TRBV7-2 and J usage is TRBJ2-7; D might be TRBD2 (5 bases). The CDR3 extends over 15 amino acids. The ends were cut back, 0 bases at V and 3 bases at J, with 12 bases in the middle. Per the germline V gene, CDR1 is SGHTA and CDR2 is FQGNSA. The CDR3 reads CASSLAGDPIYEQYF. The CDR3 coding sequence is TGTGCCAGCAGCTTAGCGGGAGACCCTATCTACGAGCAGTACTTC.

The chain links TRBV9 to TRBJ2-1; maybe TRBD2 (6 bases). This CDR3 is built from 15 residues. Trimming left V 0 bases short and J 2 bases short, with 9 bases between. The germline V gene encodes CDR1 SGDLS and CDR2 YYNGEE. The CDR3 DNA sequence: TGTGCCAGCAGCGTAGATAGCGGAACCTACAATGAGCAGTTCTTC. It translates to CASSVDSGTYNEQFF.